This is a list of T cell receptor beta chains from one sample in a study of Graves' ophthalmopathy and Graves' hyperthyroidism. TCRdb redid the calling of the multiplex PCR reads with MiXCR, one entry per CDR3 protein. Of 150,000 or so distinct CDR3 sequences in the sample, under 45% were seen once. Material: peripheral blood. Every receptor here comes from a young man with Graves' ophthalmopathy. The CDR3 runs from the conserved cysteine through the conserved F or W. A D gene is named only where the DNA matches it firmly. Size is omitted from some rows. Given values are once, few, many or a class for expanded clones.

j_gene,abundance,d_gene,v_gene,CDR3aa,CDR3nt
TRBJ2-3,NA,TRBD2,TRBV2,CASSEWSSGGDTQYF,TGTGCCAGCAGTGAATGGTCTAGCGGGGGGGATACGCAGTATTTT
TRBJ1-5,NA,TRBD1,TRBV28,CASSETGRNQPQHF,TGTGCCAGCAGCGAGACAGGGCGAAATCAGCCCCAGCATTTT
TRBJ1-1,NA,NA,TRBV7-2,CASSLGPRVWFTEAFF,TGTGCCAGCAGCTTGGGGCCAAGGGTTTGGTTCACTGAAGCTTTCTTT
TRBJ2-5,many,TRBD2,TRBV7-3,CASSLTGTLTSGRAQETQYF,TGTGCCAGCAGCTTAACGGGGACCCTAACTAGCGGGAGGGCCCAAGAGACCCAGTACTTC
TRBJ2-5,NA,NA,TRBV29-1,CSVEVKGQETQYF,TGCAGCGTTGAAGTGAAGGGACAAGAGACCCAGTACTTC
TRBJ2-7,NA,NA,TRBV10-3,CAIRGQGSHEQYF,TGTGCCATCCGGGGGCAGGGGTCCCACGAGCAGTACTTC
TRBJ2-5,few,NA,TRBV20-1,CSARDRVFDLPGTQYF,TGCAGTGCTAGAGATCGGGTGTTCGACCTCCCAGGAACCCAGTACTTC
TRBJ2-2,many,NA,TRBV28,CASSLPSRVGGELFF,TGTGCCAGCAGTCTCCCCTCCAGGGTTGGCGGGGAGCTGTTTTTT
TRBJ2-2,many,TRBD2,TRBV6-5,CASSVPAGAPTGELFF,TGTGCCAGCAGCGTCCCAGCGGGAGCACCCACCGGGGAGCTGTTTTTT
TRBJ2-7,NA,NA,TRBV25-1,CASTKEPSPCYEQYF,TGTGCCAGCACCAAAGAACCCAGTCCCTGCTACGAGCAGTACTTC
TRBJ1-1,NA,NA,TRBV11-2,CASSLRNPRQSEAFF,TGTGCCAGCAGCCTAAGAAACCCACGACAGTCTGAGGCTTTCTTT
TRBJ1-5,many,NA,TRBV30,CAWSVYQEGQPQHF,TGTGCCTGGAGTGTATACCAGGAGGGGCAGCCCCAGCATTTT
TRBJ1-3,NA,NA,TRBV7-8,CASSSQGNTIYF,TGTGCCAGCAGCTCGCAGGGAAACACCATATATTTT
TRBJ1-2,NA,NA,TRBV14,CASSLESEGRNYGYTF,TGTGCCAGCAGCCTCGAATCGGAGGGGAGGAACTATGGCTACACCTTC
TRBJ1-1,many,NA,TRBV6-2/TRBV6-3,CASTLSAYTEAFF,TGTGCCAGCACCCTCTCGGCGTACACTGAAGCTTTCTTT
TRBJ1-5,NA,NA,TRBV12-3/TRBV12-4,CASNRGVRQPQHF,TGTGCCAGCAACCGAGGGGTACGGCAGCCCCAGCATTTT
TRBJ2-7,many,NA,TRBV10-2,CASRGDNSYEQYF,TGCGCCAGCAGGGGGGACAACTCCTACGAGCAGTACTTC
TRBJ2-7,many,TRBD1,TRBV12-3/TRBV12-4,CASSLRGPGLEWF,TGTGCCAGCAGTTTGAGGGGGCCCGGGTTAGAATGGTTC
TRBJ2-5,few,NA,TRBV6-5,CASSYSDYQETQYF,TGTGCCAGCAGTTACTCGGACTACCAAGAGACCCAGTACTTC
TRBJ2-2,NA,NA,TRBV6-2/TRBV6-3,CASSRLVGELFF,TGTGCCAGCAGCCGTTTAGTCGGGGAGCTGTTTTTT